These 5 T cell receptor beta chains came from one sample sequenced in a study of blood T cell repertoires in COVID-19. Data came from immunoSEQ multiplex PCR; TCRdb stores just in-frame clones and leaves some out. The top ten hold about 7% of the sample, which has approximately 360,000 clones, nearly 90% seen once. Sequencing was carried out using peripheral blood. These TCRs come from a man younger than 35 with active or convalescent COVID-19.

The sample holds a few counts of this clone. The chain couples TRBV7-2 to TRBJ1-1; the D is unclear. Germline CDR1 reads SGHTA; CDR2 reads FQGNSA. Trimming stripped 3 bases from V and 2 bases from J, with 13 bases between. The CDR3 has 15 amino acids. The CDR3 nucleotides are TGTGCCAGCAGCTTTTGGGCCGCGACAAACACTGAAGCTTTCTTT. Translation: CASSFWAATNTEAFF.

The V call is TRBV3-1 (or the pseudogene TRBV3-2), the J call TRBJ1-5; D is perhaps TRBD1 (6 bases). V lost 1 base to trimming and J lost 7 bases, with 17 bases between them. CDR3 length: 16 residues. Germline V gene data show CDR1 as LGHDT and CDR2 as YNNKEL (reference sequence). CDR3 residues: CASSQGVPGVTQPQHF. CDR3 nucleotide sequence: TGTGCCAGCAGCCAAGGGGTTCCAGGGGTCACGCAGCCCCAGCATTTT.

The CDR3 region is CASSIWGVGNQPQHF. The CDR3 region has the DNA TGTGCCAGTAGTATCTGGGGAGTTGGCAATCAGCCCCAGCATTTT. The rearrangement uses TRBV19 and TRBJ1-5; no clear D gene. V lost 3 bases, J lost 2 bases, and 11 bases lay in between. Germline V gene data show CDR1 as LNHDA and CDR2 as SQIVND (reference sequence). The CDR3 runs 15 residues. Based on the CDR3 plus reference TRBV19 and TRBJ1-5, the full variable domain is DGGITQSPKYLFRKEGQNVTLSCEQNLNHDAMYWYRQDPGQGLRLIYYSQIVNDFQKGDIAEGYSVSREKKESFPLTVTSAQKNPTAFYLCASSIWGVGNQPQHFGDGTRLSIL.

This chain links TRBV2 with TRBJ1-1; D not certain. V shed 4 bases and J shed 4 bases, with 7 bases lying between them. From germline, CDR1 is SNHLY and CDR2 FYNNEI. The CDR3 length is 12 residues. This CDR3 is CASSGTPTEAFF. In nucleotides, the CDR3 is TGTGCCAGCAGTGGGACTCCCACTGAAGCTTTCTTT.

This CDR3 is CASNSRSSGTGGHEQYF. The CDR3 DNA is TGTGCCAGCAACTCCCGATCCAGCGGGACAGGGGGCCACGAGCAGTACTTC. The gene calls are TRBV28 and TRBJ2-7, with TRBD1 identical over 12 bases. CDR1 and CDR2 (germline): MDHEN, SYDVKM. CDR3 length: 17 amino acids. Losses at the gene ends were 7 bases for V and 5 bases for J; bases not matched to a gene: 15.